The 22 T cell receptor beta chains below come from one sample, sequenced in a study of T cells in Graves' hyperthyroidism and ophthalmopathy. Researchers amplified the TCR beta CDR3 regions from RNA transcripts. Researchers ran a first-round RT-PCR on the TCR CDR3 using the HTBI primer set. TCRdb analysed the multiplex PCR reads with MiXCR anew, one entry per CDR3 protein. Of about 580,000 distinct CDR3 sequences listed, under 60% are singletons. Sequencing was done on a sample of peripheral blood or thyroid tissue (not recorded which). The receptors originated from a woman in her late teens or twenties with Graves' hyperthyroidism.

This clonotype occurred many times. The rearrangement uses TRBV29-1 and TRBJ1-4; unclear D gene. The CDR3 loop spans 14 amino acids. Between the trimmed V and J ends, which lost 4 bases and 0 bases, there was a span of 9 bases. Germline loops: CDR1 SQVTM, CDR2 ANQGSEA. The CDR3 nucleotides are TGCAGCGTTGTGGCTACTGCAACTAATGAAAAACTGTTTTTT. Protein sequence: CSVVATATNEKLFF.

This clonotype was seen a few times. V gene TRBV6-5 combines with J gene TRBJ2-5, with D possibly being TRBD1 (5 bases). Trimming took 5 bases from V and 4 from J, leaving 14 bases between them. CDR1 is MNHEY, CDR2 SVGAGI, per germline. The CDR3 is 14 amino acids. CDR3 residues: CASSPQGLTETQYF. The CDR3 DNA reads as TGTGCCAGCAGTCCCCAGGGTTTGACAGAGACCCAGTACTTC.

There are many counts of this clonotype. V gene TRBV20-1 combines with J gene TRBJ2-7; TRBD2 matches at 8 bases. Germline assignment: CDR1 DFQATT and CDR2 SNEGSKA (reference sequence). This CDR3 is 15 amino acids long. J was trimmed by 1 base and V by 2 bases; bases with no gene match: 7. CDR3 region: CSARHSGSSSYEQYF. The CDR3 DNA is TGCAGTGCTAGACACAGCGGGAGTTCATCCTACGAGCAGTACTTC.

The DNA of the CDR3 is TGTGCCAGCAGCTTATATGGACTAGCGGGAGTGATCTACGAGCAGTACTTC. Its translation: CASSLYGLAGVIYEQYF. The chain combines TRBV7-2 with TRBJ2-7; 13 bases map to TRBD2. The germline V gene encodes CDR1 SGHTA and CDR2 FQGNSA. The CDR3 loop spans 17 amino acids. The trim removed 2 bases at V and 3 bases at J, leaving 7 bases unmatched.

This clonotype turned up a few times. V is TRBV7-2 and J is TRBJ1-6, with unresolved D. Germline CDR1 SGHTA, CDR2 FQGNSA. This CDR3 contains 17 residues. Trimming removed 6 bases at V and 1 base at J, with 16 bases between. The CDR3 sequence is CASSGYPRESYNSPLHF. CDR3 nucleotides: TGTGCCAGCAGTGGATACCCGAGGGAATCCTATAATTCACCCCTCCACTTT. Full variable domain (rest looked up from reference TRBV7-2 and TRBJ1-6): GAGVSQSPSNKVTEKGKDVELRCDPISGHTALYWYRQSLGQGLEFLIYFQGNSAPDKSGLPSDRFSAERTGGSVSTLTIQRTQQEDSAVYLCASSGYPRESYNSPLHFGNGTRLTVT.

This clonotype was counted ten times or more. DNA for the CDR3: TGTGCCAGCAGGGACGGATCCTACGAGCAGTACTTC. Amino acids: CASRDGSYEQYF. V is TRBV25-1 and J is TRBJ2-7; D not resolved. The CDR3 contains 12 residues. With 6 bases removed from V and 1 base from J, the gap between germline ends came to 7 bases. Germline V gene sequence: CDR1 MGHDK, CDR2 SYGVNS.

The chain uses TRBV29-1 and TRBJ2-7; D may be TRBD2 (5 bases). The V end lost 8 bases, the J end lost 2 bases, and 16 bases lay between the germline ends. CDR3 length: 13 residues. Looked up from germline, CDR1 is SQVTM and CDR2 is ANQGSEA. The CDR3 here is CSQGGSDTYEQYF. CDR3 nucleotides: TGCAGCCAAGGCGGGTCCGATACCTACGAGCAGTACTTC.

In its sample, this clonotype was seen a few times. The rearrangement joins TRBV24-1 to TRBJ2-1, with 9 bases fitting TRBD2. V dropped 0 bases and J dropped 8; count of bases not matched to a gene: 7. CDR3 length: 16 residues. From germline, CDR1 is KGHDR and CDR2 SFDVKD. The CDR3 bases are TGTGCCACCAGTGATTTGCCAGTGGGACTAGCCGATGAGCAGTTCTTC. Residues: CATSDLPVGLADEQFF.

This rearrangement joins TRBV4-3 to TRBJ2-2; TRBD1 matches 8 bases. The CDR3 is 18 amino acids. In germline, CDR1 is LGHNA, CDR2 YSLEER. V lost 1 base to trimming and J lost 3 bases; unmatched junction nucleotides: 10. DNA of the CDR3: TGCGCCAGCAGCCAAGTCCTCTCCTCGGACAGGGACACCGGGGAGCTGTTTTTT. Its protein product is CASSQVLSSDRDTGELFF.

The V call is TRBV5-7, the J call TRBJ2-5, with TRBD2 as a possible D gene (6 bases). TRBV5-7 is reported as an ORF; its role is uncertain. V lost 2 bases, J lost 9 bases, and 20 bases lay in between. The CDR3 runs 15 residues. The CDR3 reads CASSFGGEALGAQYF. The CDR3 DNA is TGTGCCAGCAGCTTCGGGGGAGAGGCCCTCGGGGCCCAGTACTTC.

The rearrangement links TRBV11-2 to TRBJ1-2, with 7 bases fitting TRBD1. The CDR3 covers 15 residues. Germline assignment: CDR1 SGHAT and CDR2 FQNNGV. The junction had 9 bases not matched to a gene; V was cut back by 0 bases and J by 8 bases. CDR3: CASSLDLRGARGYTF. DNA of the CDR3: TGTGCCAGCAGCTTAGATCTCAGGGGGGCGCGAGGCTACACCTTC. Drawing the rest from reference TRBV11-2 and TRBJ1-2, the complete variable domain is EAGVAQSPRYKIIEKRQSVAFWCNPISGHATLYWYQQILGQGPKLLIQFQNNGVVDDSQLPKDRFSAERLKGVDSTLKIQPAKLEDSAVYLCASSLDLRGARGYTFGSGTRLTVV.

The V call is TRBV7-2, the J call TRBJ2-1, with D unresolved. Trimming left V 5 bases short and J 0 bases short, with 11 bases between. Germline-derived CDR1 and CDR2 are SGHTA and FQGNSA. The CDR3 runs 15 residues. The DNA for the CDR3 is TGTGCCAGCAGCACCCGTCTGTCCTCCTACAATGAGCAGTTCTTC. It is translated as CASSTRLSSYNEQFF.

This clonotype was found a few times. J is TRBJ2-3 and V is TRBV2; D gene ambiguous. Germline CDR1 and CDR2: SNHLY and FYNNEI. V was clipped by 3 bases and J by 4 bases, with 14 bases between them. The CDR3 has 15 amino acids. The CDR3 reads CASSDLENHADTQYF. The CDR3 DNA reads TGTGCCAGCAGTGACCTAGAGAATCACGCAGATACGCAGTATTTT. The entire variable domain, with the rest obtained from reference TRBV2 and TRBJ2-3, is as follows: EPEVTQTPSHQVTQMGQEVILRCVPISNHLYFYWYRQILGQKVEFLVSFYNNEISEKSEIFDDQFSVERPDGSNFTLKIRSTKLEDSAMYFCASSDLENHADTQYFGPGTRLTVL.

The V and J genes are TRBV29-1 and TRBJ1-2; possibly TRBD1 for D (5 bases). The germline V gene encodes CDR1 SQVTM and CDR2 ANQGSEA. The ends were cut back, 0 bases at V and 5 bases at J, with 16 bases in the middle. CDR3 length: 15 residues. The DNA of the CDR3 is TGCAGCGTTGAAGAAGGGTGGCAGGGAGGGTATGGCTACACCTTC. This sequence encodes CSVEEGWQGGYGYTF.

The chain recombines TRBV28 with TRBJ2-6; the match to TRBD1 covers 7 bases. Losses at the gene ends were 5 bases for V and 0 bases for J; bases not matched to a gene: 4. There are 16 residues in the CDR3. CDR1 is MDHEN and CDR2 is SYDVKM in the germline V gene. In DNA, the CDR3 is TGTGCCAGCAGTCCCGGGACAGCCTCTGGGGCCAACGTCCTGACTTTC. This encodes CASSPGTASGANVLTF.

This clonotype was found many times. The V and J genes are TRBV2 and TRBJ1-5; 8 bases align to TRBD1. From germline, CDR1 is SNHLY and CDR2 FYNNEI. CDR3 length: 14 residues. J was trimmed by 5 bases and V by 5 bases; bases with no gene match: 5. CDR3 in DNA: TGTGCCAGCAGTTTCGACAGGGGTGATCAGCCCCAGCATTTT. Amino acids: CASSFDRGDQPQHF.

This chain connects TRBV12-3 or TRBV12-4 to TRBJ2-5, with TRBD2 identical over 8 bases. V gave up 2 bases and J gave up 7 bases; unmatched junction bases: 9. CDR3 length equals 15 residues. CDR3 coding DNA: TGTGCCAGCAGTTTACAGCGGGAGCCTCTTCTGACCCAGTACTTC. It specifies CASSLQREPLLTQYF.

This clonotype was counted many times. This chain joins TRBV15 and TRBJ1-1, with D maybe TRBD1 (5 bases). Trimming removed 4 bases at V and 5 bases at J, with 14 bases between. The CDR3 spans 14 residues. Germline assignment: CDR1 LNHNV and CDR2 YYDKDF (reference sequence). The CDR3 DNA sequence: TGTGCCACCAGCACCAGACGCGAGGGGACTGAAGCTTTCTTT. Translation gives CATSTRREGTEAFF.

The chain is built from TRBV6-5 and TRBJ2-7, with D possibly TRBD2 on 7 matching bases. Germline V CDR1 and CDR2: MNHEY, SVGAGI. This CDR3 contains 17 residues. V was clipped by 0 bases and J by 3 bases, with 18 bases between them. CDR3 nucleotides: TGTGCCAGCAGTTACTCGGGGGGGGCCCTTAGCCGCTACGAGCAGTACTTC. Protein: CASSYSGGALSRYEQYF.

This clonotype occurred many times. The CDR3 DNA follows: TGTGCCAGCATCCTGACAGGGGGCAGGTACGAGCAGTACTTC. This codes for CASILTGGRYEQYF. The rearrangement joins TRBV11-2 to TRBJ2-7; 10 nucleotides agree with TRBD1. V was pared by 7 bases and J by 4 bases, with 7 bases of the junction left unmatched. The CDR3 runs to 14 residues. From germline, CDR1 is SGHAT and CDR2 FQNNGV.

To note about this clonotype: The germline gene is not matched at one end of the junction; a read error may be the cause. The rearrangement joins TRBV29-1 to TRBJ2-2, with unresolved D. The CDR3 loop spans 14 amino acids. Germline-derived CDR1 and CDR2 are SQVTM and ANQGSEA. The CDR3 region has the DNA TGCGGCGTTGAGGATAAAGGCGTCACCGGGGAGCTGTTTTTT. This encodes CGVEDKGVTGELFF.

The rearrangement joins TRBV20-1 to TRBJ1-5; D might be TRBD1 (5 bases). Germline V gives CDR1 DFQATT, CDR2 SNEGSKA (reference sequence). V was cut by 1 base and J by 10 bases, with 14 bases left in between. CDR3 length equals 13 residues. CDR3 loop: CSARGTRNHPQHF. CDR3 DNA: TGCAGTGCTAGAGGGACAAGAAACCACCCCCAGCATTTT.